Shown below are 7 T cell receptor beta chains from a single sample sequenced in a study of metastatic and nonmetastatic thyroid tumors. TCRdb re-called the PCR reads via MiXCR. The sample lists 27,000 or so clones; about 16% were seen once. All patients were treatment-naive before thyroid surgery. Sequencing used blood. The receptor set was obtained from a male donor with papillary thyroid cancer or a benign thyroid nodule (not recorded which). Some clones in this sample may be carry-over from other donors' samples.

By its share, this clone is medium-sized. The rearrangement joins TRBV6-1 to TRBJ2-7; TRBD2 aligns across 10 bases. The CDR3 length is 17 residues. J gave up 7 bases and V 9 bases, and 21 bases lay outside the gene matches. Germline CDR1 MNHNS, CDR2 SASEGT. CDR3 DNA sequence: TGTGCCAGTTCCCAACGGGTGGGGACTAGCGTTGTGGGGGAGCAGTACTTC. Translating gives CASSQRVGTSVVGEQYF.

This clone turned up a few times. This sequence may be a read error, since a much larger clone differs from it by one base. The V gene is TRBV18, the J gene TRBJ2-5; 8 bases fit TRBD2. The CDR3 has 14 residues. Germline V gene data show CDR1 as KGHSH and CDR2 as LQKENI. Here the CDR3 DNA reads TGTGCCAGCTCAGCCACTAGCGGCCAAGGGACCCAGTACTTC. This sequence encodes CASSATSGQGTQYF.

This clone was found many times. The chain carries TRBV4-1 and TRBJ2-3, with D perhaps given as TRBD1 or TRBD2 (5 bases each). This CDR3 is built from 14 residues. V dropped 5 bases and J dropped 4 bases, with 13 bases sitting between them. Germline V gene sequence: CDR1 MGHRA, CDR2 YSYEKL. CDR3 loop: CASSSRGGSDTQYF. CDR3 in DNA: TGCGCCAGCAGCTCCCGTGGGGGTTCAGATACGCAGTATTTT.

The sample holds many counts of this clone. The rearrangement uses TRBV6-1 and TRBJ1-2; TRBD1 matches at 7 bases. CDR1 and CDR2 (germline): MNHNS, SASEGT. The trim removed 5 bases at V and 4 bases at J, leaving 4 bases unmatched. The CDR3 has 13 amino acids. The CDR3: CASSQDRAYGYTF. The CDR3 region has the DNA TGTGCCAGCAGTCAAGACAGGGCCTATGGCTACACCTTC.

Sample share makes this clone medium-sized. V usage is TRBV13 and J usage is TRBJ2-7; 8 bases line up with TRBD1. This CDR3 comprises 13 residues. Germline V gene sequence: CDR1 PRHDT, CDR2 FYEKMQ (reference sequence). The ends lost 5 bases at V and 6 bases at J; junction bases unmatched: 6. The CDR3: CASSPGQGAEQYF. The CDR3 coding sequence is TGTGCCAGCAGCCCCGGACAGGGTGCCGAGCAGTACTTC.

This clone was picked up many times. The CDR3 here is CASHWGDTQYF. The DNA for the CDR3 is TGTGCCAGCCACTGGGGAGATACGCAGTATTTT. V is TRBV27 and J is TRBJ2-3; D is undetermined. The CDR3 has 11 amino acids. The germline V gene encodes CDR1 MNHEY and CDR2 SMNVEV (reference sequence). Trimming removed 8 bases from V and 5 bases from J, with 8 bases in between.

This clone was observed at least ten times. The chain joins TRBV2 to TRBJ1-6; 8 nucleotides align to TRBD1. Germline-derived CDR1 and CDR2 are SNHLY and FYNNEI. The trim removed 11 bases at V and 8 bases at J, leaving 8 bases unmatched. The CDR3 has 13 amino acids. CDR3 protein: CAGGGTGYSPLHF. CDR3 bases: TGTGCCGGGGGGGGGACAGGCTATTCACCCCTCCACTTT.